This T cell receptor (beta chain) was recovered during a study of CD8+ T cells in alopecia areata. Trimming removed 5 bases from V and 2 bases from J; junction bases left unmatched: 1. Germline V CDR1 and CDR2: LGHNA, YNLKQL (reference sequence). The CDR3 loop spans 15 amino acids. Extracted RNA was reverse transcribed into cDNA, the sequencing template. Assay: immunoSEQ multiplex PCR; the TCRdb copy retains only in-frame clones and omits some. The table lists under 350,000 clones, with no singletons. Markers used for sorting pooled cutaneous lymph node cells were CD4, CD8alpha, NKG2D, NKG2ACE and others. A word on this clone: Each gene name is a mouse one. The read terminates 4 residues before the CDR3 end, so the remaining end is supplied by the germline J gene. The sample contains more than one DNA sequence encoding this CDR3.

The chain joins TRBV5 to TRBJ2-2, with 11 nucleotides matching TRBD2. Sequencing input: CD4+ T cells sorted from a lymph node. This receptor was taken from a C3H/HeJ mouse with alopecia areata. The strain's MHC type: H2-k. Partial CDR3 DNA: TGTGCCAGCAGCGGACTGGGGGGTAACACCGGG. Translation: CASSGLGGNTG. The whole CDR3 protein is CASSGLGGNTGQLYF.